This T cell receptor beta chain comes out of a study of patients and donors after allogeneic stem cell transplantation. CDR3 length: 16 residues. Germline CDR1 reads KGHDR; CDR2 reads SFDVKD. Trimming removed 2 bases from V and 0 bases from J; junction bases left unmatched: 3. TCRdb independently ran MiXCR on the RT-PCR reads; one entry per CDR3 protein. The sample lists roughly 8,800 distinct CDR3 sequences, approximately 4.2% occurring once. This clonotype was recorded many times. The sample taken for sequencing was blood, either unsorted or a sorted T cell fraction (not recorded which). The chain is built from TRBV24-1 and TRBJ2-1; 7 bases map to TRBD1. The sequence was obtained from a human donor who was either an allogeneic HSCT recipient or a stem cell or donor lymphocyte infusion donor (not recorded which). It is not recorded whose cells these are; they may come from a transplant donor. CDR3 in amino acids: CATSDSTGPSYNEQFF. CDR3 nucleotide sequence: TGTGCCACCAGTGATTCGACAGGGCCCTCCTACAATGAGCAGTTCTTC.